Below, 26 T cell receptor beta chains from the same sample are listed, as sequenced in a study of T-cell reconstitution after alpha-beta-depleted transplantation in children (dated by TCRdb to 2016 to 2017). The treatment or condition label on this specimen signifies: allogeneic hematopoietic cell transplantation with graft depleted of TCRalphabeta T cells and CD19 B cells. To prepare the library, PCR was applied. Reads for this sample came from an Illumina HiSeq 2500. TCR library preparation used molecular barcoding, with unique molecular identifiers applied to normalize quantification of the TCRbeta repertoire. Through fastp at Q25 and MiXCR, TCRdb rebuilt clones from the public reads, retaining in-frame beta chains. Merged by CDR3 protein, the rows form single entries marked with the most common genes and DNA. Across this sample there are 100,000 or so distinct CDR3 sequences, with around 15% seen only once. The top ten constitute around a fifth of the sample.

The sample in question was PBMCs, mostly from graft donor cells, obtained 180 days after TCRalphabeta/CD19-depleted stem cell transplant. These receptor sequences come from a male patient aged 2 to 10 who had a stem cell transplant for acute lymphoblastic leukemia, so the T cells may come from the graft donor.

This clonotype was seen more than once but under ten times. The rearrangement uses TRBV2 and TRBJ2-5; D might be TRBD2 (6 bases). From germline, CDR1 is SNHLY and CDR2 FYNNEI. The V gene lost 2 bases and the J gene lost 2 bases, with 15 bases spanning the gap. The CDR3 consists of 16 residues. The DNA for the CDR3 is TGTGCCAGCAGTGAAAATCCGGGGGACCCGCAAGAGACCCAGTACTTC. As protein: CASSENPGDPQETQYF.

The genes are TRBV27 and TRBJ2-6; 7 bases align to TRBD1. Germline V lookup: CDR1 MNHEY, CDR2 SMNVEV (reference sequence). V was pared by 7 bases and J by 4 bases, with 10 bases of the junction left unmatched. CDR3 size: 16 residues. In DNA form, the CDR3 reads TGTGCCAGCACGTGGACAGGTCCCGACGGGGCCAACGTCCTGACTTTC. This gives the protein CASTWTGPDGANVLTF.

This clonotype was counted many times. The rearrangement joins TRBV5-8 to TRBJ2-1; D might be TRBD1 (6 bases). The CDR3 extends over 14 amino acids. The V end was cut by 2 bases, the J end by 9 bases, with 15 bases between. The germline CDR1 and CDR2 sequences are SGHTS and YDEGEE. The CDR3 nucleotides read TGTGCCAGCAGCTTACGACAGGTCAGGGGTGAGCAGTTCTTC. This codes for CASSLRQVRGEQFF.

The genes are TRBV10-3 and TRBJ2-2; D remains ambiguous. Trimming took off 6 bases at V and 5 bases at J, with 13 bases between the two ends. Germline loops: CDR1 ENHRY, CDR2 SYGVKD. The CDR3 consists of 14 residues. The CDR3 loop is CAIRPGLETGELFF. The DNA for the CDR3 is TGTGCCATCAGGCCGGGCCTCGAGACCGGGGAGCTGTTTTTT.

Only a few counts were recorded for this clonotype. The rearrangement uses TRBV14 and TRBJ2-6; D call uncertain. This CDR3 is built from 13 residues. Trimming removed 6 bases from V and 0 bases from J, with 3 bases in between. Germline V gene lookup returns CDR1 SGHDN and CDR2 FVKESK. The CDR3 is CASSRSGANVLTF. The CDR3 DNA reads as TGTGCCAGCAGTCGCTCTGGGGCCAACGTCCTGACTTTC.

This clonotype has just a few counts. The gene calls are TRBV20-1 and TRBJ2-7; tentative D call: TRBD1 (6 bases). The CDR3 loop spans 13 amino acids. The V and J ends lost 4 bases and 0 bases respectively, with 10 bases between them. Per germline, CDR1 DFQATT and CDR2 SNEGSKA (reference sequence). The CDR3 sequence: CSAKTGGSYEQYF. DNA for the CDR3: TGCAGTGCTAAGACAGGAGGCTCCTACGAGCAGTACTTC.

The rearrangement uses TRBV20-1 and TRBJ2-7; possibly TRBD2 for D (8 bases). The CDR3 totals 17 residues. The V end was cut by 4 bases, the J end by 1 base, with 23 bases between. From germline, CDR1 is DFQATT and CDR2 SNEGSKA (reference sequence). CDR3 nucleotides: TGCAGTGCTAAGGGGGCGGGTGCGGGGGGTGGTTCCTACGAGCAGTACTTC. Translation gives CSAKGAGAGGGSYEQYF.

The gene calls are TRBV15 and TRBJ1-3; D remains unclear. The CDR3 covers 11 residues. V lost 3 bases and J lost 10, with 7 bases in between. CDR1 and CDR2 from the germline V gene are LNHNV and YYDKDF (reference sequence). The CDR3 DNA reads TGTGCCACCAGCAGGCTGGGGACCATATATTTT. Translating gives CATSRLGTIYF.

This clonotype has more than one count but fewer than ten. V usage is TRBV3-1 and J usage is TRBJ2-7; 11 bases are shared with TRBD1. Germline V gene sequence: CDR1 LGHDT, CDR2 YNNKEL (reference sequence). V lost 5 bases to trimming and J lost 7 bases; unmatched junction nucleotides: 13. This CDR3 spans 16 amino acids. CDR3 loop: CASSSPTGQGAGEQYF. The DNA for the CDR3 is TGTGCCAGCAGCTCACCAACCGGACAGGGGGCTGGGGAGCAGTACTTC.

This chain uses TRBV15 with TRBJ2-1; 8 nucleotides align to TRBD2. The CDR3 spans 15 residues. Per germline, CDR1 LNHNV and CDR2 YYDKDF (reference sequence). V shed 8 bases and J 8 bases; nucleotides not matched to a gene: 14. CDR3 sequence: CATHTPGGPVDEQFF. In DNA, the CDR3 is TGTGCCACCCACACCCCGGGGGGGCCAGTGGATGAGCAGTTCTTC.

The genes are TRBV6-2 or TRBV6-3 and TRBJ2-5; 12 bases are a match to TRBD2. With V trimmed by 5 bases and J by 5 bases, 9 bases remained unmatched. The CDR3 loop spans 16 amino acids. Germline V gives CDR1 MNHEY, CDR2 SVGEGT. This CDR3 reads CASSTGLAGRWETQYF. CDR3 nucleotides: TGTGCCAGCAGTACCGGACTAGCGGGGAGGTGGGAGACCCAGTACTTC.

This clonotype was picked up a small number of times. The genes are TRBV18 and TRBJ2-1; perhaps D is TRBD1 or TRBD2 (5 bases each). The CDR3 is 14 residues long. Trimming took off 6 bases at V and 5 bases at J, with 14 bases between the two ends. Germline V gene sequence: CDR1 KGHSH, CDR2 LQKENI. CDR3 nucleotide sequence: TGTGCCAGCTCTCGGGACGCCGCCAACAATGAGCAGTTCTTC. Protein product: CASSRDAANNEQFF.

This clonotype was observed many times. The J gene is TRBJ2-7, the V gene TRBV10-3; D is possibly TRBD1 (5 bases). V was pared by 5 bases and J by 7 bases, with 9 bases between. CDR1 ENHRY and CDR2 SYGVKD come from the germline V gene. The CDR3 sequence is 11 residues long. CDR3 DNA sequence: TGTGCCATCAGTCAGACAGAAGAGCAGTACTTC. Translated: CAISQTEEQYF.

The V call is TRBV20-1, the J call TRBJ2-2, with D tentatively TRBD2 (6 bases). V lost 3 bases to trimming and J lost 4 bases, with 15 bases between them. Germline assignment: CDR1 DFQATT and CDR2 SNEGSKA (reference sequence). This CDR3 contains 15 residues. The DNA for the CDR3 is TGCAGTGCTAGGGCGGCGGGGCCCGCCACCGGGGAGCTGTTTTTT. As protein: CSARAAGPATGELFF.

This clonotype came up a few times. V is TRBV20-1 and J is TRBJ2-1, with TRBD1 matching 9 bases. This CDR3 is built from 14 residues. Germline CDR1 reads DFQATT; CDR2 reads SNEGSKA (reference sequence). Unmatched junction bases numbered 7, after V lost 3 bases and J lost 7 bases. The CDR3 spells CSARPGQGVNEQFF. CDR3 DNA sequence: TGCAGTGCTAGGCCGGGACAGGGAGTAAATGAGCAGTTCTTC.

The chain joins TRBV10-3 to TRBJ2-2; D is perhaps TRBD1 or TRBD2 (5 bases each). This CDR3 comprises 16 residues. V lost 6 bases, J lost 0 bases, and 14 bases lay in between. CDR1 is ENHRY and CDR2 is SYGVKD in the germline V gene. Written as DNA, the CDR3 is TGTGCCATCAGCGTCACGGGGACGCCGAACACCGGGGAGCTGTTTTTT. It specifies CAISVTGTPNTGELFF.

This clonotype was recorded a few times. The J gene is TRBJ1-3, the V gene TRBV12-3 or TRBV12-4; the match to TRBD1 covers 7 bases. The CDR3 sequence is 16 residues long. V gave up 2 bases and J gave up 2 bases; unmatched junction bases: 6. CDR3 protein: CASSLRDRIAGNTIYF. The DNA of the CDR3 is TGTGCCAGCAGTTTACGGGACAGAATCGCTGGAAACACCATATATTTT.

This clonotype has more than one count but fewer than ten. CDR3 in DNA: TGTGCCAGCAGCCCTTGGACGGAAAATTCACCCCTCCACTTT. Translation gives CASSPWTENSPLHF. The chain employs TRBV12-3 or TRBV12-4 and TRBJ1-6; unclear D gene. CDR3 size: 14 residues. V lost 6 bases and J lost 7, with 13 bases in between.

The rearrangement links TRBV20-1 to TRBJ2-1, with TRBD1 identical over 7 bases. Germline V lookup: CDR1 DFQATT, CDR2 SNEGSKA (reference sequence). V lost 0 bases and J lost 6; bases outside the gene matches: 8. The CDR3 loop spans 15 amino acids. The CDR3 DNA follows: TGCAGTGCTAGAGATCAGGGGGATTCCGGCAATGAGCAGTTCTTC. Translated: CSARDQGDSGNEQFF.

The J gene is TRBJ1-2, the V gene TRBV6-2 or TRBV6-3; 7 bases align to TRBD1. This CDR3 contains 14 residues. J gave up 2 bases and V 6 bases, and 6 bases lay outside the gene matches. CDR1 is MNHEY and CDR2 is SVGEGT in the germline V gene. DNA of the CDR3: TGTGCCAGCAGGCCGACAGGGATAAACTATGGCTACACCTTC. This gives the protein CASRPTGINYGYTF.

This chain joins TRBV7-2 and TRBJ2-7, with a tentative D call TRBD1 (6 bases). The CDR3 length is 12 residues. CDR1 is SGHTA and CDR2 is FQGNSA in the germline V gene. V lost 5 bases to trimming and J lost 7 bases, with 12 bases between them. CDR3 in amino acids: CASSPPGQEQYF. The CDR3 DNA reads as TGTGCCAGCAGCCCCCCCGGACAGGAGCAGTACTTC.

In this sample, this clonotype turned up a few times. The chain joins TRBV12-3 or TRBV12-4 to TRBJ2-5, with a possible D match to TRBD1 (5 bases). The V end lost 8 bases, the J end lost 0 bases, and 10 bases lay between the germline ends. CDR3 size: 13 residues. The CDR3 sequence is CASRKTDQETQYF. In DNA form, the CDR3 reads TGTGCCAGCCGAAAGACAGACCAAGAGACCCAGTACTTC.

CDR3 coding DNA: TGCGCCAGCAGCCCCGGACTAGCGGGGAGAGAGACCCAGTACTTC. This gives the protein CASSPGLAGRETQYF. The chain uses TRBV5-1 and TRBJ2-5, with 12 bases that match TRBD2. Germline CDR1 and CDR2: SGHRS and YFSETQ. V gave up 4 bases and J gave up 4 bases; unmatched junction bases: 5. The CDR3 consists of 15 residues.

About this clonotype: A much larger clone differs from this one at a single base, so this may be a read error. The V and J genes are TRBV20-1 and TRBJ2-5, with a possible D match to TRBD2 (6 bases). Trimming cost V 7 bases and J 5 bases, with 14 bases left between them. CDR1 and CDR2 from the germline V gene are DFQATT and SNEGSKA (reference sequence). There are 12 residues in the CDR3. The CDR3 DNA sequence: TGCAGTGTGGGGGGATTGGGGGAGACCCAGTACTTC. It translates to CSVGGLGETQYF.

The chain uses TRBV7-2 and TRBJ2-5; a weak D match, TRBD1 (5 bases). This CDR3 spans 15 amino acids. Deletions cut 1 base from V and 1 base from J, with 10 bases between. Germline V lookup: CDR1 SGHTA, CDR2 FQGNSA. The CDR3 spells CASSLVDSLQETQYF. CDR3 in DNA: TGTGCCAGCAGCTTAGTTGACAGCCTCCAAGAGACCCAGTACTTC.

The table lists this clonotype with many counts. V and J are TRBV5-1 and TRBJ2-5, with D perhaps matching TRBD1 (6 bases). This CDR3 spans 13 amino acids. Trimming removed 4 bases from V and 4 bases from J, with 11 bases in between. Per the germline V gene, CDR1 is SGHRS and CDR2 is YFSETQ. The CDR3 here is CASSQNRAETQYF. The CDR3 DNA reads as TGCGCCAGCAGCCAGAACAGGGCAGAGACCCAGTACTTC.